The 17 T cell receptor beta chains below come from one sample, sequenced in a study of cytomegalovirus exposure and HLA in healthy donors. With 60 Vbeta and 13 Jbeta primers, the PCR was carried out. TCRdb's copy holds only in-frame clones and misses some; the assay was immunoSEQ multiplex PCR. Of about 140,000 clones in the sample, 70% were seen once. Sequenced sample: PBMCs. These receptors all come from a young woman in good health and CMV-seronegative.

The DNA of the CDR3 is TGTGCCAGCAGCCTCGGCGGAGTAGCGGAACCTCTAGCCAAAAACATTCAGTACTTC. Translating it yields CASSLGGVAEPLAKNIQYF. This chain links TRBV5-4 with TRBJ2-4, with D tentatively TRBD2 (6 bases). The germline gives CDR1 SGHNT, CDR2 YYREEE (reference sequence). V was trimmed by 4 bases and J by 0 bases, leaving 23 bases between them. This CDR3 contains 19 residues.

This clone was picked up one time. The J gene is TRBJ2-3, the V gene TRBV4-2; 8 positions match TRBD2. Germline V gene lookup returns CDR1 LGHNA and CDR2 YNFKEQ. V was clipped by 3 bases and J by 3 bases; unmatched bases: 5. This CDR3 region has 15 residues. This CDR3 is CASSHIGGGTDTQYF. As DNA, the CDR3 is TGTGCCAGCAGCCATATCGGCGGGGGGACAGATACGCAGTATTTT.

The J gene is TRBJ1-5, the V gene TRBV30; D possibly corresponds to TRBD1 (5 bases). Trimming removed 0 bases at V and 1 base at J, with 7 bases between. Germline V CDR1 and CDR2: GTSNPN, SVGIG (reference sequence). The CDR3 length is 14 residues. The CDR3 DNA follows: TGTGCCTGGAGTGTGGGGGGAAGCAATCAGCCCCAGCATTTT. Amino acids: CAWSVGGSNQPQHF.

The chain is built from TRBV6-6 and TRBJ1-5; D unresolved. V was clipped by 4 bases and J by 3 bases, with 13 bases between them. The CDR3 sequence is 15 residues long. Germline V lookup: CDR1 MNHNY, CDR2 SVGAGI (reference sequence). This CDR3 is CASSFSGRDNQPQHF. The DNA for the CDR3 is TGTGCCAGCAGTTTTTCAGGTCGAGACAATCAGCCCCAGCATTTT.

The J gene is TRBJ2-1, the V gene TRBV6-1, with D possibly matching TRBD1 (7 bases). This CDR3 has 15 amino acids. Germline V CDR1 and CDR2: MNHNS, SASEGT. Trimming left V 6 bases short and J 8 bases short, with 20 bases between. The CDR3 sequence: CASRRPGSRGDEQFF. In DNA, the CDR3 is TGTGCCAGCAGGCGGCCGGGGTCCAGGGGGGATGAGCAGTTCTTC.

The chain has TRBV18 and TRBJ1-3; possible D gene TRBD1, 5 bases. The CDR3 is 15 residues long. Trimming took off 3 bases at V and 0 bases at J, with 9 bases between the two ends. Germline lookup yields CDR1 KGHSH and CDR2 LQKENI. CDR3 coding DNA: TGTGCCAGCTCACCGACAGCGAGCTCTGGAAACACCATATATTTT. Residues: CASSPTASSGNTIYF.

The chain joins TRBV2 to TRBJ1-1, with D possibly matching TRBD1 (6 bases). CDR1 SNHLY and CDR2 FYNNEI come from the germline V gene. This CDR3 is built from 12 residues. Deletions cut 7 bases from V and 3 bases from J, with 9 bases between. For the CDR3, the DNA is TGTGCCAGCAAGGGGGTGTACACTGAAGCTTTCTTT. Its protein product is CASKGVYTEAFF. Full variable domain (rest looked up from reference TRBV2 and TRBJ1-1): EPEVTQTPSHQVTQMGQEVILRCVPISNHLYFYWYRQILGQKVEFLVSFYNNEISEKSEIFDDQFSVERPDGSNFTLKIRSTKLEDSAMYFCASKGVYTEAFFGQGTRLTVV.

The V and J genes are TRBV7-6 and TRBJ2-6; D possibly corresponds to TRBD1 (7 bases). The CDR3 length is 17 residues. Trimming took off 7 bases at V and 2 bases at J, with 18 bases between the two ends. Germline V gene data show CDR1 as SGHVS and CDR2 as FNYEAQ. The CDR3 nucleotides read TGTGCCAGCACCCGACAGGGACTTCTGGCTGGGGCCAACGTCCTGACTTTC. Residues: CASTRQGLLAGANVLTF.

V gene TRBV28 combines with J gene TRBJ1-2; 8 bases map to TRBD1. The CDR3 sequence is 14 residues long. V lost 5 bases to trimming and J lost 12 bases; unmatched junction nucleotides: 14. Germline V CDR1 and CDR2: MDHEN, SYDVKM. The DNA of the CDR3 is TGTGCCAGCAGTCTAAGAGGAGACAGGGGTAAGGACACCTTC. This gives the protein CASSLRGDRGKDTF.

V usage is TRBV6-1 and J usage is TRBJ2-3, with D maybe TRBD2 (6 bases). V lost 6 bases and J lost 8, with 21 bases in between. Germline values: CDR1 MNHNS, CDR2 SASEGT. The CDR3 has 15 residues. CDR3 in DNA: TGTGCCAGCAGGAGGGTGGGACTGGATCCCGGTACGCAGTATTTT. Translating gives CASRRVGLDPGTQYF.

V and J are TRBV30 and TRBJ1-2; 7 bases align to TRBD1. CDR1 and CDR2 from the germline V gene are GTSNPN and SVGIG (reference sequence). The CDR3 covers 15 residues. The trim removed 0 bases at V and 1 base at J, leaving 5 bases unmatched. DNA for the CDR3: TGTGCCTGGAGTGTTGCAGGGGGGAATAACTATGGCTACACCTTC. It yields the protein CAWSVAGGNNYGYTF. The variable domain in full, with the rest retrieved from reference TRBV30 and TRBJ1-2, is SQTIHQWPATLVQPVGSPLSLECTVEGTSNPNLYWYRQAAGRGLQLLFYSVGIGQISSEVPQNLSASRPQDRQFILSSKKLLLSDSGFYLCAWSVAGGNNYGYTFGSGTRLTVV.

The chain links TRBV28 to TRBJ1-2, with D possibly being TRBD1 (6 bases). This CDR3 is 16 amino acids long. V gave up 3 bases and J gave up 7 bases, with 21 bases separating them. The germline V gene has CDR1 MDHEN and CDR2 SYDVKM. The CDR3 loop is CASSFSTGVGSGGYTF. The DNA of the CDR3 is TGTGCCAGCAGTTTCTCGACAGGCGTCGGCAGTGGTGGCTACACCTTC.

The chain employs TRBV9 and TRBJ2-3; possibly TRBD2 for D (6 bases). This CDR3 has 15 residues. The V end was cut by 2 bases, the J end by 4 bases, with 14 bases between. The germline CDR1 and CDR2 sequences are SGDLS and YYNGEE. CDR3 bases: TGTGCCAGCAGCGTTGGGGGGTACGGGGCAGATACGCAGTATTTT. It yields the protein CASSVGGYGADTQYF. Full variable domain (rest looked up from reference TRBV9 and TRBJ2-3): DSGVTQTPKHLITATGQRVTLRCSPRSGDLSVYWYQQSLDQGLQFLIQYYNGEERAKGNILERFSAQQFPDLHSELNLSSLELGDSALYFCASSVGGYGADTQYFGPGTRLTVL.

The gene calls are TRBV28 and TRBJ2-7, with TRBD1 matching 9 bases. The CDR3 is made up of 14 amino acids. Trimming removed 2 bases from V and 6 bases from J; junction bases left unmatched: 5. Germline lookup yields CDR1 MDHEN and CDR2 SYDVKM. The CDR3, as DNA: TGTGCCAGCAGTTTAGTAGGGGACAGGGTCGAGCAGTACTTC. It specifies CASSLVGDRVEQYF. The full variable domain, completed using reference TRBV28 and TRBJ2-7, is DVKVTQSSRYLVKRTGEKVFLECVQDMDHENMFWYRQDPGLGLRLIYFSYDVKMKEKGDIPEGYSVSREKKERFSLILESASTNQTSMYLCASSLVGDRVEQYFGPGTRLTVT.

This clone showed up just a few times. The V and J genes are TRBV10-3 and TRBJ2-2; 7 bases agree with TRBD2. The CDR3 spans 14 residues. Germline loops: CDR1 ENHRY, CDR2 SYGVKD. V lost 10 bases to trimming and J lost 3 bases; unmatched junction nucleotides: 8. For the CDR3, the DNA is TGTGCCACTGCGGGAGAGTCCCACACCGGGGAGCTGTTTTTT. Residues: CATAGESHTGELFF.

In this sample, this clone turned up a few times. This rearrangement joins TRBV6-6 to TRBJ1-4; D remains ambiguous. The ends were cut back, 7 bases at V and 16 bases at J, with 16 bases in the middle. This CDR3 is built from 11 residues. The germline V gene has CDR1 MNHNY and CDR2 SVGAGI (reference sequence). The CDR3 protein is CASTQEGGAFF. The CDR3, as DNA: TGTGCCAGCACCCAGGAGGGCGGAGCGTTTTTT.

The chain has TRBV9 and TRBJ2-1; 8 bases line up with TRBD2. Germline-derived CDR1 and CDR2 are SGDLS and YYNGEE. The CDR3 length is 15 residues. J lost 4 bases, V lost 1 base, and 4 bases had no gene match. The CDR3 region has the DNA TGTGCCAGCAGCGTATCCGGCGGGGGGTACAATGAGCAGTTCTTC. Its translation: CASSVSGGGYNEQFF.